These 7 T cell receptor beta chains were sequenced from one sample in a study of radiation and T cells in renal cell carcinoma (dated by TCRdb to 2020 to 2022). The library relied on the immunoSEQ multiplex PCR assay. TCRdb carries this immuneACCESS record with in-frame sequences only. Its versions omit some clonotypes, under half of them owing to an unresolved V gene in the studies checked, with the rest unexplained. Counted in this sample were around 160,000 clones; 88% of them appeared once. In total, the top ten clones hold about 4% of the sample. The time point label of this sample denotes: baseline pretreatment blood. The label giving this sample's treatment or condition can be read as: 15 Gy SBRT to primary tumor, nephrectomy 4 weeks later. The source material was blood, sampled from a patient whose treatment included radiotherapy and nephrectomy. The origin of the receptors is a woman in her 70s with renal cell carcinoma.

The chain employs TRBV5-1 and TRBJ1-2, with a tentative D call TRBD1 (6 bases). This CDR3 contains 13 residues. Germline CDR1 is SGHRS and CDR2 is YFSETQ. V was cut by 4 bases and J by 2 bases, with 9 bases left in between. The CDR3 protein is CASSPGQNYGYTF. Written as DNA, the CDR3 is TGCGCCAGCAGCCCCGGACAGAACTATGGCTACACCTTC.

The genes are TRBV30 and TRBJ1-1, with D possibly matching TRBD1 (5 bases). Germline V gene lookup returns CDR1 GTSNPN and CDR2 SVGIG (reference sequence). CDR3 size: 13 residues. Trimming removed 4 bases at V and 3 bases at J, with 12 bases between. The CDR3 reads CAWTVRGDTEAFF. The CDR3 coding sequence is TGTGCCTGGACCGTCCGGGGGGACACTGAAGCTTTCTTT.

The chain recombines TRBV6-6 with TRBJ2-1; D is ambiguous. There are 14 residues in the CDR3. Germline CDR1 is MNHNY and CDR2 is SVGAGI (reference sequence). The V gene lost 6 bases and the J gene lost 3 bases, with 12 bases spanning the gap. CDR3 nucleotides: TGTGCCAGCAGAACCGACCCATTCTACAATGAGCAGTTCTTC. It yields the protein CASRTDPFYNEQFF.

V is TRBV7-2 and J is TRBJ1-5; TRBD1 might be the D (6 bases). Germline lookup yields CDR1 SGHTA and CDR2 FQGNSA. This CDR3 has 15 amino acids. The V gene lost 5 bases and the J gene lost 5 bases, with 16 bases spanning the gap. In DNA form, the CDR3 reads TGTGCCAGCAGCACCAGAGGGGGGGGCGATCAGCCCCAGCATTTT. It specifies CASSTRGGGDQPQHF.

The genes are TRBV18 and TRBJ1-5, with TRBD1 matching over 9 bases. Germline-derived CDR1 and CDR2 are KGHSH and LQKENI. The CDR3 length is 16 residues. The V gene end was trimmed by 2 bases and the J gene end by 4 bases; junction bases not matched to a gene: 6. The CDR3 spells CASSPVQTGGNQPQHF. The CDR3, as DNA: TGTGCCAGCTCACCAGTCCAGACAGGGGGAAATCAGCCCCAGCATTTT.

The rearrangement links TRBV20-1 to TRBJ2-3; D is perhaps TRBD2 (7 bases). This CDR3 is built from 11 residues. CDR1 and CDR2 (germline): DFQATT, SNEGSKA (reference sequence). The CDR3 DNA is TGCAGGGTGGGGGGGCCAGATACGCAGTATTTT. Amino acid sequence: CRVGGPDTQYF.

The V call is TRBV5-1, the J call TRBJ2-5, with D tentatively TRBD1 or TRBD2 (5 bases each). Germline V gene lookup returns CDR1 SGHRS and CDR2 YFSETQ. V was pared by 4 bases and J by 2 bases, with 15 bases between. This CDR3 has 15 amino acids. The CDR3 DNA sequence: TGCGCCAGCAGCCGGGGACCAGGGTTGCAAGAGACCCAGTACTTC. Translating it yields CASSRGPGLQETQYF.